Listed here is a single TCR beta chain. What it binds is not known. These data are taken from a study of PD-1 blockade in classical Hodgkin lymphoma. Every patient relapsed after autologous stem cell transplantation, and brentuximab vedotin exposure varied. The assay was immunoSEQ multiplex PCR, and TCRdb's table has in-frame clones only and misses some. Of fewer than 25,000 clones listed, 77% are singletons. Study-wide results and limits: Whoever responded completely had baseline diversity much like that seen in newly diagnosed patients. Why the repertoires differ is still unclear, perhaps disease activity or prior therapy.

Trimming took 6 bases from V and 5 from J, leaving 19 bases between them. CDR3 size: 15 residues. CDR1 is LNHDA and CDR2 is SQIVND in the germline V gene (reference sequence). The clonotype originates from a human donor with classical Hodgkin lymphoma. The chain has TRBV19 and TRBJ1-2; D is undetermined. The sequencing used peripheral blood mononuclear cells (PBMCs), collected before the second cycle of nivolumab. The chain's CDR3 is CASSRDGRGNYGYTF. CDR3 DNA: TGTGCCAGTAGCCGCGACGGGCGGGGTAATTATGGCTACACCTTC.